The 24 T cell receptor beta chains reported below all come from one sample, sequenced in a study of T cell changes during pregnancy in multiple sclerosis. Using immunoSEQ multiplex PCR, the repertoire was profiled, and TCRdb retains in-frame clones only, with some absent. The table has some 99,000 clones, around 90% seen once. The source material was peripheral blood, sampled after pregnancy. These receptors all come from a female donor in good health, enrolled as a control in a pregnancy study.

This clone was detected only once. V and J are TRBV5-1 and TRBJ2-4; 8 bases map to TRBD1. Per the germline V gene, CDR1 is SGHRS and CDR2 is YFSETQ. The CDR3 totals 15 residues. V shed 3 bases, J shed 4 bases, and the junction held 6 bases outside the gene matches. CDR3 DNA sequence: TGCGCCAGCAGCTCTCTAGGACAGGGTAAAAACATTCAGTACTTC. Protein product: CASSSLGQGKNIQYF.

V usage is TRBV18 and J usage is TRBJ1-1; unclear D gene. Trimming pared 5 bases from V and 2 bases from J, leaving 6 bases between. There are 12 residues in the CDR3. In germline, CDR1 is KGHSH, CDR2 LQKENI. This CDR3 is CASSSSNTEAFF. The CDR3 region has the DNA TGTGCCAGCTCATCCTCCAACACTGAAGCTTTCTTT.

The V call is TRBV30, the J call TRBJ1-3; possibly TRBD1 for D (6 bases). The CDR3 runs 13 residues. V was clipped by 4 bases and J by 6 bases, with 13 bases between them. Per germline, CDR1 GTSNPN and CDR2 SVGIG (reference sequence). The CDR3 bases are TGTGCCTGGAACACAGGGAGAGAAAACACCATATATTTT. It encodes CAWNTGRENTIYF.

The CDR3 sequence is CATSGQLSQPQHF. In DNA, the CDR3 is TGTGCCACCTCTGGACAGCTTTCCCAGCCCCAGCATTTT. The chain combines TRBV6-1 with TRBJ1-5; tentatively, D is TRBD1 (6 bases). In germline, CDR1 is MNHNS, CDR2 SASEGT. This CDR3 is built from 13 residues. Trimming left V 10 bases short and J 7 bases short, with 17 bases between.

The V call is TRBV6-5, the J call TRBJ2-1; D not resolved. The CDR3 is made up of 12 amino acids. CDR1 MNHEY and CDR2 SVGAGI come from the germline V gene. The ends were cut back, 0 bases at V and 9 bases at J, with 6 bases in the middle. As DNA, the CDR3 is TGTGCCAGCAGTTACTCTGGAGTTGAGCAGTTCTTC. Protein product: CASSYSGVEQFF.

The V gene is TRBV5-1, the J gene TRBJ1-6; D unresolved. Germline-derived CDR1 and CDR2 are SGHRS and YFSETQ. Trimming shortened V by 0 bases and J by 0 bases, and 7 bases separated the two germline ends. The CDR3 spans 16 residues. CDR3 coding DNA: TGCGCCAGCAGCTTGGGTCTACGCTCCTATAATTCACCCCTCCACTTT. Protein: CASSLGLRSYNSPLHF.

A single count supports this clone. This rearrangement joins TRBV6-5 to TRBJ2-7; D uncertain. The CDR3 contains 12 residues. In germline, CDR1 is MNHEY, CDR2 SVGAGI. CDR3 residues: CAVTGFSNEQYF. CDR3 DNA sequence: TGTGCGGTAACGGGTTTTAGTAACGAGCAGTACTTC.

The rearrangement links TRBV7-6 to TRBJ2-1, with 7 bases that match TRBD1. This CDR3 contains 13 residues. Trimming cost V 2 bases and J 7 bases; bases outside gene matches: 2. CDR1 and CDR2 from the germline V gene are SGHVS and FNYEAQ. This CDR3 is CASSLHRGNEQFF. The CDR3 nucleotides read TGTGCCAGCAGCTTACACAGGGGAAATGAGCAGTTCTTC.

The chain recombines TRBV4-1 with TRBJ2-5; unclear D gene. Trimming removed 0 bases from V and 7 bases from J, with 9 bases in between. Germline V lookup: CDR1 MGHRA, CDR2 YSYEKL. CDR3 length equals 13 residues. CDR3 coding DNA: TGCGCCAGCAGCCAAGATGCCGGTACGACCCAGTACTTC. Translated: CASSQDAGTTQYF.

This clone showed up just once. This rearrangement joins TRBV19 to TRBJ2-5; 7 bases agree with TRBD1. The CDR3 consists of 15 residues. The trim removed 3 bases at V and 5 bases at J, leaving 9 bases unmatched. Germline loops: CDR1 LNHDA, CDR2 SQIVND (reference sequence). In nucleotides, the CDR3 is TGTGCCAGTAGTATGCGAGGGGGCGGTGGGGAGACCCAGTACTTC. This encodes CASSMRGGGGETQYF.

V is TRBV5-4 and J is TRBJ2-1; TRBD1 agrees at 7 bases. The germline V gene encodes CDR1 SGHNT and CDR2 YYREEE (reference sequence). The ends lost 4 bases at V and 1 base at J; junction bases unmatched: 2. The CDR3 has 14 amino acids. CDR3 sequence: CASSPGGSYNEQFF. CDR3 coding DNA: TGTGCCAGCAGCCCAGGGGGATCCTACAATGAGCAGTTCTTC.

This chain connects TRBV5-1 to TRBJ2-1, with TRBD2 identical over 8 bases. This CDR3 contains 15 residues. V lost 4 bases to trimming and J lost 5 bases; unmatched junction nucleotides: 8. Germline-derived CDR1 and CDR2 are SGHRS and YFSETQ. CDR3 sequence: CASSPRLANNNEQFF. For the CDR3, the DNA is TGCGCCAGCAGCCCTCGACTAGCGAACAACAATGAGCAGTTCTTC.

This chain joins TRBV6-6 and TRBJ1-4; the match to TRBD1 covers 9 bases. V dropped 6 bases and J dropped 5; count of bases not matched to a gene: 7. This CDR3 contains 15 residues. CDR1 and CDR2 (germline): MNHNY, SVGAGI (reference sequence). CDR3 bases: TGTGCCAGCAGCCGTTCACAGGGGGCAAATGAAAAACTGTTTTTT. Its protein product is CASSRSQGANEKLFF.

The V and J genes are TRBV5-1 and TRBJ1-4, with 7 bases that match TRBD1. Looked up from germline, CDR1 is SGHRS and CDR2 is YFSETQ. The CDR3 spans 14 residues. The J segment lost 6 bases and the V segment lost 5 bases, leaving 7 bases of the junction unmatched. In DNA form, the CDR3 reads TGCGCCAGCAGTGATGACAGGGCGGATGAAAAACTGTTTTTT. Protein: CASSDDRADEKLFF.

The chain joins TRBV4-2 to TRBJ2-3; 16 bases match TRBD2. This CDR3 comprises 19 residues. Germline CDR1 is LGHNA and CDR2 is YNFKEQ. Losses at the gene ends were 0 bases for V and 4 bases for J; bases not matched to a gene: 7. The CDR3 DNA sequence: TGTGCCAGCAGCCAAGAGGGACTAGCGGGGGGGCCGGGGTCAGATACGCAGTATTTT. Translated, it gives CASSQEGLAGGPGSDTQYF.

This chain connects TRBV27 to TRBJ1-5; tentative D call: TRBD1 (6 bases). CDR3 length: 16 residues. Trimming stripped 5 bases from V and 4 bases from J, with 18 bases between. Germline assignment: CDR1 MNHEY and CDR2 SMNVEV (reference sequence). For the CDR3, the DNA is TGTGCCAGCAGTACAGGACAGCACAATTTGAATCAGCCCCAGCATTTT. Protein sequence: CASSTGQHNLNQPQHF.

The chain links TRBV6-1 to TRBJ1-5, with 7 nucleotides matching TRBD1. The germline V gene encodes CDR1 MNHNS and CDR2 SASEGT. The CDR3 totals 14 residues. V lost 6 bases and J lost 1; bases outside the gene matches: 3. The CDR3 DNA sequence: TGTGCCAGCAGCGGGGACAGCAGCAATCAGCCCCAGCATTTT. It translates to CASSGDSSNQPQHF.

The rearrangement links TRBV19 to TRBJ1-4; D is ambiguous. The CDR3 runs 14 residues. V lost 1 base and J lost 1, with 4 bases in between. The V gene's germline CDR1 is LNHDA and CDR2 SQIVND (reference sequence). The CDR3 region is CASSIAGTNEKLFF. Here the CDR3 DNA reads TGTGCCAGTAGTATAGCGGGAACTAATGAAAAACTGTTTTTT.

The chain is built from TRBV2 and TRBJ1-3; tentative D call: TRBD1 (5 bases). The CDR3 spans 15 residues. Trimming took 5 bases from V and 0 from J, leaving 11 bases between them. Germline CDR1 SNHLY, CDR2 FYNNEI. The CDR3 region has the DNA TGTGCCAGCAGTACCCAGGGCAACTCTGGAAACACCATATATTTT. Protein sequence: CASSTQGNSGNTIYF.

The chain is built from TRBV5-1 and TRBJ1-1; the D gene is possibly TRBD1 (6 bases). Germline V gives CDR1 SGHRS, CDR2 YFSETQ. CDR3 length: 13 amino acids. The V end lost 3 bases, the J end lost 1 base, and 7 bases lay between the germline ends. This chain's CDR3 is CASSSQGNTEAFF. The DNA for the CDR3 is TGCGCCAGCAGCTCACAGGGGAACACTGAAGCTTTCTTT.

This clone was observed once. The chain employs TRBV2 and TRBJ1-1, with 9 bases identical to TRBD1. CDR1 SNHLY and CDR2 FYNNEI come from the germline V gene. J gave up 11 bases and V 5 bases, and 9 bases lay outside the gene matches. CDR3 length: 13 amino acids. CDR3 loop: CASSTDRGATAFF. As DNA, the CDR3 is TGTGCCAGCAGTACAGACAGGGGGGCCACCGCTTTCTTT. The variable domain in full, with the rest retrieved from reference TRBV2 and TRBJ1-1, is EPEVTQTPSHQVTQMGQEVILRCVPISNHLYFYWYRQILGQKVEFLVSFYNNEISEKSEIFDDQFSVERPDGSNFTLKIRSTKLEDSAMYFCASSTDRGATAFFGQGTRLTVV.

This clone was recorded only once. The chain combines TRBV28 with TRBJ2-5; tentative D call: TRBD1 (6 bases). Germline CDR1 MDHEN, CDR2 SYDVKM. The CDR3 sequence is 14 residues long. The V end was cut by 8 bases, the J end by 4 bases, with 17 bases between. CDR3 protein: CASGKTQGGETQYF. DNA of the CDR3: TGTGCCAGCGGTAAGACACAGGGCGGAGAGACCCAGTACTTC. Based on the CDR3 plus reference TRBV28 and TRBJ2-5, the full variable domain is DVKVTQSSRYLVKRTGEKVFLECVQDMDHENMFWYRQDPGLGLRLIYFSYDVKMKEKGDIPEGYSVSREKKERFSLILESASTNQTSMYLCASGKTQGGETQYFGPGTRLLVL.

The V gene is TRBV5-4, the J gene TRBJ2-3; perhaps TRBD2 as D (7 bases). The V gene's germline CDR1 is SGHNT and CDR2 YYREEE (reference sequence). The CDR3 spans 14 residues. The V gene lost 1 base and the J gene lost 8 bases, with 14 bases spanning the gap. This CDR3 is CASSLRGAPPTQYF. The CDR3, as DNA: TGTGCCAGCAGCTTGCGGGGGGCCCCCCCTACGCAGTATTTT.

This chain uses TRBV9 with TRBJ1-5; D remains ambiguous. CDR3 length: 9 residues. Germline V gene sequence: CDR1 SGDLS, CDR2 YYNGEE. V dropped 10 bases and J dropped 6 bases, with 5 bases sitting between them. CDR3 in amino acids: CASGQPQHF. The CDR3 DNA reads TGTGCCTCGGGTCAGCCCCAGCATTTT.